What follows are 19 T cell receptor beta chains derived from one specimen sequenced in a study of identical twins. TCRdb redid the calling of the 5' RACE reads with MiXCR, one entry per CDR3 protein. The data hold some 330,000 distinct CDR3 sequences, with 8.5% to 10% observed a single time. Sequenced material: naive T cells sorted from blood. Receptors originate from a woman aged 45-65 years in good health.

The V gene is TRBV27, the J gene TRBJ2-1; 10 bases match TRBD2. This CDR3 contains 14 residues. V was clipped by 7 bases and J by 5 bases; unmatched bases: 5. Germline-derived CDR1 and CDR2 are MNHEY and SMNVEV (reference sequence). CDR3 residues: CASTSSGSNNEQFF. The CDR3 region has the DNA TGTGCCAGCACCTCTAGCGGGAGCAACAATGAGCAGTTCTTC.

The chain combines TRBV4-2 with TRBJ2-7, with 10 bases fitting TRBD2. V lost 3 bases, J lost 2 bases, and 4 bases stayed unmatched. This CDR3 spans 15 amino acids. Germline V gene data show CDR1 as LGHNA and CDR2 as YNFKEQ. Here the CDR3 reads CASSHSSGRPYEQYF. The CDR3 DNA reads as TGTGCCAGCAGCCACTCTAGCGGGAGACCCTACGAGCAGTACTTC.

This clonotype was seen a handful of times. V gene TRBV5-1 combines with J gene TRBJ1-1; a possible D gene is TRBD1 (6 bases). The germline V gene has CDR1 SGHRS and CDR2 YFSETQ. The CDR3 spans 15 residues. Trimming left V 0 bases short and J 1 base short, with 10 bases between. CDR3 sequence: CASSLGTEKNTEAFF. The CDR3 DNA is TGCGCCAGCAGCTTGGGGACAGAGAAGAACACTGAAGCTTTCTTT.

This CDR3 is CASRAFGNTIYF. The CDR3 nucleotides are TGTGCCAGCAGAGCTTTTGGAAACACCATATATTTT. The rearrangement uses TRBV2 and TRBJ1-3; D is unresolved. V gave up 6 bases and J gave up 3 bases, with 6 bases separating them. Germline V lookup: CDR1 SNHLY, CDR2 FYNNEI. The CDR3 consists of 12 residues.

This clonotype was detected many times. This chain uses TRBV5-1 with TRBJ1-1; 8 nucleotides match TRBD1. The germline V gene has CDR1 SGHRS and CDR2 YFSETQ. V lost 4 bases, J lost 6 bases, and 2 bases stayed unmatched. CDR3 length equals 12 residues. Written as DNA, the CDR3 is TGCGCCAGCAGCCCGGACAGGGCTGAAGCTTTCTTT. Its translation: CASSPDRAEAFF.

There are a few counts of this clonotype. The chain combines TRBV25-1 with TRBJ2-5; TRBD2 matches 12 bases. V lost 4 bases, J lost 5 bases, and 5 bases stayed unmatched. Germline values: CDR1 MGHDK, CDR2 SYGVNS. The CDR3 covers 15 residues. The CDR3 bases are TGTGCCAGCAGTGCCGGACTAGCGGGATCGGAGACCCAGTACTTC. It is translated as CASSAGLAGSETQYF.

The CDR3 region is CSALGPNPYEQYF. DNA of the CDR3: TGCAGTGCTCTGGGACCGAATCCCTACGAGCAGTACTTC. The chain has TRBV20-1 and TRBJ2-7, with D perhaps being TRBD1 or TRBD2 (5 bases each). V dropped 5 bases and J dropped 2 bases, with 13 bases sitting between them. The V gene's germline CDR1 is DFQATT and CDR2 SNEGSKA (reference sequence). The CDR3 contains 13 residues.

This clonotype has more than one count but fewer than ten. V and J are TRBV11-2 and TRBJ2-2; D is possibly TRBD2 (6 bases). Germline V gene lookup returns CDR1 SGHAT and CDR2 FQNNGV. The CDR3 totals 13 residues. Trimming removed 8 bases at V and 0 bases at J, with 7 bases between. In DNA, the CDR3 is TGTGCCAGCGGGACTCCGAACACCGGGGAGCTGTTTTTT. This sequence encodes CASGTPNTGELFF.

This clonotype came up a few times. The chain employs TRBV6-2 or TRBV6-3 and TRBJ2-1; D tentatively fits TRBD1 or TRBD2 (5 bases each). Trimming left V 6 bases short and J 0 bases short, with 12 bases between. The CDR3 loop spans 15 amino acids. Germline V lookup: CDR1 MNHEY, CDR2 SVGEGT. The CDR3 coding sequence is TGTGCCAGCAGGAGGGGCGAGGGCTCCTACAATGAGCAGTTCTTC. Its protein is CASRRGEGSYNEQFF.

The sample holds a few counts of this clonotype. The chain couples TRBV7-9 to TRBJ2-2, with 9 positions matching TRBD2. CDR3 size: 16 residues. With V trimmed by 4 bases and J by 1 base, 4 bases remained unmatched. Germline CDR1 SEHNR, CDR2 FQNEAQ (reference sequence). CDR3 nucleotide sequence: TGTGCCAGCAGCTCAAGCGGGAGGCAGAACACCGGGGAGCTGTTTTTT. Protein sequence: CASSSSGRQNTGELFF.

The gene calls are TRBV25-1 and TRBJ2-3; no definite D call. V lost 3 bases to trimming and J lost 0 bases, with 7 bases between them. Germline-derived CDR1 and CDR2 are MGHDK and SYGVNS. The CDR3 sequence is 14 residues long. CDR3 sequence: CASSEPHSTDTQYF. The CDR3 nucleotides read TGTGCCAGCAGTGAGCCACATAGCACAGATACGCAGTATTTT.

The sample holds a few counts of this clonotype. The chain combines TRBV7-9 with TRBJ2-5, with 8 nucleotides matching TRBD2. The germline V gene has CDR1 SEHNR and CDR2 FQNEAQ (reference sequence). The CDR3 has 15 residues. V dropped 5 bases and J dropped 1; count of bases not matched to a gene: 6. The CDR3 sequence: CASSESGSFQETQYF. The DNA for the CDR3 is TGTGCCAGCAGCGAGAGCGGGAGCTTCCAAGAGACCCAGTACTTC.

This clonotype was recorded at least ten times. The chain recombines TRBV12-3 or TRBV12-4 with TRBJ1-2; D is ambiguous. This CDR3 has 15 amino acids. V was pared by 0 bases and J by 8 bases, with 16 bases between. The CDR3 nucleotides read TGTGCCAGCAGTTTAGCGCAACAGATACTATGGGGCTACACCTTC. This translates into CASSLAQQILWGYTF.

The V gene is TRBV12-3 or TRBV12-4, the J gene TRBJ2-1; either TRBD1 or TRBD2 may supply D (5 bases each). V was shortened by 5 bases and J by 4 bases, with 15 bases between the two germline ends. The CDR3 sequence is 15 residues long. CDR3 sequence reads: CASSPGTRPYNEQFF. The CDR3 nucleotides read TGTGCCAGCAGTCCCGGGACCCGACCTTACAATGAGCAGTTCTTC.

This clonotype was recorded a few times. The rearrangement uses TRBV18 and TRBJ2-3, with 10 bases lining up with TRBD2. The CDR3 contains 15 residues. Germline V CDR1 and CDR2: KGHSH, LQKENI. The V segment lost 3 bases and the J segment 2 bases; nucleotides outside the gene matches: 2. Written as DNA, the CDR3 is TGTGCCAGCTCACCCACTAGCGGGACCACAGATACGCAGTATTTT. This gives the protein CASSPTSGTTDTQYF.

This chain connects TRBV5-1 to TRBJ2-1, with TRBD2 identical over 8 bases. This CDR3 region has 18 residues. V was clipped by 1 base and J by 3 bases; unmatched bases: 12. The germline V gene has CDR1 SGHRS and CDR2 YFSETQ. The CDR3: CASSLRGRAGVFYNEQFF. CDR3 nucleotide sequence: TGCGCCAGCAGCTTGAGGGGTAGAGCGGGAGTCTTCTACAATGAGCAGTTCTTC.

Ten or more counts support this clonotype. The chain carries TRBV7-2 and TRBJ2-1; D gene unclear. V lost 1 base, J lost 5 bases, and 3 bases lay in between. Germline CDR1 is SGHTA and CDR2 is FQGNSA. CDR3 length: 12 amino acids. The CDR3: CASSLVHNEQFF. CDR3 sequence (DNA): TGTGCCAGCAGCTTAGTTCACAATGAGCAGTTCTTC.

The genes are TRBV10-1 and TRBJ2-7, with D perhaps TRBD1 (5 bases). Trimming pared 4 bases from V and 7 bases from J, leaving 14 bases between. Germline V gives CDR1 WNHNN, CDR2 SYGVQD (reference sequence). The CDR3 has 13 amino acids. CDR3 DNA sequence: TGCGCCAGCAGTGCCCAGGGCGTAGGGGAGCAGTACTTC. It yields the protein CASSAQGVGEQYF.

This clonotype has a handful of counts. V and J are TRBV7-9 and TRBJ2-2; 8 positions match TRBD2. This CDR3 is 16 amino acids long. V lost 6 bases, J lost 4 bases, and 10 bases stayed unmatched. The germline CDR1 and CDR2 sequences are SEHNR and FQNEAQ (reference sequence). The CDR3 is CASRAPSGRGTGELFF. Written as DNA, the CDR3 is TGTGCCAGCAGGGCGCCAAGCGGGAGAGGCACCGGGGAGCTGTTTTTT.